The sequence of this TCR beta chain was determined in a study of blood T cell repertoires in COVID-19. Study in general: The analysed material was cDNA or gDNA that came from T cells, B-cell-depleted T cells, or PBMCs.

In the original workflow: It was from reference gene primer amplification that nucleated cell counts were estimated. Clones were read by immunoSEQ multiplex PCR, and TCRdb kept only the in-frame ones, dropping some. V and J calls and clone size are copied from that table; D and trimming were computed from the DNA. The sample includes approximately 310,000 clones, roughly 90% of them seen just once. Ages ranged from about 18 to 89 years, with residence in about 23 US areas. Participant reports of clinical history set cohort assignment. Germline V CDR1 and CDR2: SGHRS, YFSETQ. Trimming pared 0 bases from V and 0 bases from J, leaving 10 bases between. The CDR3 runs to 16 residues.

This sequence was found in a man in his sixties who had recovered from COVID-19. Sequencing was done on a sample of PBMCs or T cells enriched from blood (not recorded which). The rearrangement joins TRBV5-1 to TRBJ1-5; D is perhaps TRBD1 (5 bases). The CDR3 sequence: CASSLAGQGSNQPQHF. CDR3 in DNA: TGCGCCAGCAGCTTGGCCGGGCAGGGTAGCAATCAGCCCCAGCATTTT.